The T cell receptor beta chain under discussion was sequenced for a study of T cell responses to AZD1222 COVID-19 vaccine. Study conclusions and caveats: Repertoire collection took place solely once the T cell response had peaked.

The germline V gene has CDR1 LNHDA and CDR2 SQIVND (reference sequence). This CDR3 is 14 amino acids long. V shed 4 bases and J 1 base; nucleotides not matched to a gene: 3. Second doses at about 4 or about 12 weeks were pooled. This clone occurred once. Its antigen is unknown. Here immunoSEQ multiplex PCR was the method, and the copy in TCRdb shows in-frame clones only, minus some. The sample has 120,000 to 150,000 clones; approximately 91% are singletons. The chain recombines TRBV19 with TRBJ1-1; TRBD1 agrees at 7 bases. This sample comprised peripheral blood, obtained 28 days after the second AZD1222 dose. This sequence was found in an adult who received the AZD1222 COVID-19 vaccine. As DNA, the CDR3 is TGTGCCAGTAGTAGACAGGGTGAGAACACTGAAGCTTTCTTT. It is translated as CASSRQGENTEAFF.